Following are 24 T cell receptor beta chains from one sample sequenced in a study of tumor-infiltrating lymphocytes in primary liver carcinoma. Making TCR beta cDNA involved 400 to 600 ng total RNA and a constant-region primer. TCR beta libraries came from three nested multiplex PCR rounds using slightly modified ARM-PCR. PCR rounds one and two used TRBV1-TRBV30 forward primers with a C-beta reverse primer for roughly 10 cycles each. TCRdb called the multiplex PCR reads again in MiXCR, with one record for every CDR3 protein. Of under 200,000 distinct CDR3 sequences in the sample, 65% are singletons; the top ten hold roughly 6.4%. Blood RNA came from unsorted whole blood; germline DNA was also extracted. The sample taken for sequencing was peripheral blood. These receptor sequences come from a woman aged 55-75 years with primary liver carcinoma and hepatitis B virus infection.

Note on this clonotype: The junction differs from germline at one of its ends, possibly a read error. The chain links TRBV11-2 to TRBJ2-7; no definite D call. Germline V CDR1 and CDR2: SGHAT, FQNNGV. The CDR3 runs to 15 residues. Here the CDR3 reads CASRLAPEDSYKQYF. Here the CDR3 DNA reads TGTGCCAGCAGATTAGCCCCAGAAGACTCCTACAAGCAGTACTTC.

Note on this clonotype: As the CDR3 is not closed by the conserved phenylalanine or tryptophan, this likely results from a read error. The V and J genes are TRBV14 and TRBJ1-4; TRBD1 is a possible D gene (6 bases). V was cut by 3 bases and J by 3 bases, with 17 bases left in between. The CDR3 has 17 residues. Germline CDR1 reads SGHDN; CDR2 reads FVKESK. The CDR3 nucleotides read TGTGCCAGCAGCCATGTAAGCCCCAGGGGCCCTAATGAAAAACTGTTTCTT. It codes for CASSHVSPRGPNEKLFL.

In this sample, this clonotype turned up many times. This chain joins TRBV6-5 and TRBJ1-1, with 11 bases aligning to TRBD1. V lost 5 bases and J lost 0; bases outside the gene matches: 5. Germline V lookup: CDR1 MNHEY, CDR2 SVGAGI. The CDR3 has 16 amino acids. CDR3 in amino acids: CASSRDRGFMNTEAFF. Written as DNA, the CDR3 is TGTGCCAGCAGTAGGGACAGGGGGTTTATGAACACTGAAGCTTTCTTT.

The V call is TRBV11-2, the J call TRBJ2-7; unclear D gene. Between the trimmed V and J ends, which lost 5 bases and 9 bases, there was a span of 14 bases. In germline, CDR1 is SGHAT, CDR2 FQNNGV. The CDR3 covers 12 residues. The DNA for the CDR3 is TGTGCCAGCAGCCCGAGCTCCTGCGGGCAGTACTTC. This codes for CASSPSSCGQYF. The variable domain in full, with the rest retrieved from reference TRBV11-2 and TRBJ2-7, is EAGVAQSPRYKIIEKRQSVAFWCNPISGHATLYWYQQILGQGPKLLIQFQNNGVVDDSQLPKDRFSAERLKGVDSTLKIQPAKLEDSAVYLCASSPSSCGQYFGPGTRLTVT.

Points on this clonotype: The junction departs from the called germline gene at one end, perhaps through a read error. This CDR3 is CASSVTRDEQFF. Here the CDR3 DNA reads TGCGCCAGCAGTGTAACTAGGGATGAGCAGTTCTTC. The rearrangement links TRBV28 to TRBJ2-1, with a weak D call TRBD2 (5 bases). The CDR3 loop spans 12 amino acids. The germline gives CDR1 MDHEN, CDR2 SYDVKM.

The chain carries TRBV12-3 or TRBV12-4 and TRBJ2-7, with a weak D call TRBD1 (5 bases). The CDR3 is 14 residues long. The ends were cut back, 9 bases at V and 5 bases at J, with 20 bases in the middle. CDR3 protein: CASNSQGLLDEQYF. CDR3 coding DNA: TGTGCCAGTAATTCCCAGGGCCTTCTGGACGAGCAGTACTTC.

As for this clonotype: The junction does not match germline at one end; this may be a read error. The chain combines TRBV6-5 with TRBJ1-4, with 8 positions matching TRBD1. The CDR3 is made up of 15 amino acids. CDR1 and CDR2 from the germline V gene are MNHEY and SVGAGI. CDR3 amino acids: CDSSRGRQGSEKLFF. The CDR3 nucleotides are TGTGACAGCAGCAGGGGAAGACAGGGGAGTGAAAAACTGTTTTTT.

CDR3 bases: TGTGCCAGTAGCCTCCTGACAGGGGGCGAAACCACTAGCACAGATACGCAGTATTTT. Its translation is CASSLLTGGETTSTDTQYF. The V call is TRBV11-2, the J call TRBJ2-3, with TRBD1 identical over 10 bases. V trimming: 9 bases; J trimming: 0 bases; junction bases outside the gene matches: 18. There are 19 residues in the CDR3. CDR1 is SGHAT, CDR2 FQNNGV, per germline.

This clonotype was recorded a few times. The rearrangement joins TRBV6-1 to TRBJ2-5; D could derive from TRBD1 or TRBD2 (6 bases each). V was clipped by 3 bases and J by 5 bases, with 16 bases between them. This CDR3 contains 15 residues. CDR1 and CDR2 (germline): MNHNS, SASEGT. The CDR3 loop reads CASSDSPRGLETQYF. Written as DNA, the CDR3 is TGTGCCAGCAGTGACTCCCCCAGGGGACTCGAGACCCAGTACTTC.

As regards this clonotype: The junction does not match germline at one end; this may be a read error. The rearrangement links TRBV12-3 or TRBV12-4 to TRBJ2-1, with 8 nucleotides matching TRBD2. This CDR3 spans 14 amino acids. The CDR3 sequence: CTSTDQRESNEQFF. In DNA form, the CDR3 reads TGTACCAGCACCGATCAGCGGGAGAGCAATGAACAGTTCTTC.

The V call is TRBV5-4, the J call TRBJ1-1, with 7 bases that match TRBD1. The ends lost 0 bases at V and 3 bases at J; junction bases unmatched: 11. Germline CDR1 reads SGHNT; CDR2 reads YYREEE (reference sequence). The CDR3 covers 17 residues. The CDR3 coding sequence is TGTGCCAGCAGCTTGGTCGGGTTTAACAGGGGACACACTGAAGCTTTCTTT. It yields the protein CASSLVGFNRGHTEAFF.

Remarks on this clonotype: A much larger clone is a single base away; this may be a read error. The chain joins TRBV5-4 to TRBJ2-2; 7 nucleotides line up with TRBD1. CDR3 length equals 15 residues. The germline V gene encodes CDR1 SGHNT and CDR2 YYREEE (reference sequence). CDR3 sequence (DNA): TGTGCCAGCAACTTGACAGGGAGGAACACCGGGGAGCTGTTTTTT. Its protein product is CASNLTGRNTGELFF.

This clonotype was found a few times. V usage is TRBV6-1 and J usage is TRBJ2-7, with 14 positions matching TRBD2. Germline V gives CDR1 MNHNS, CDR2 SASEGT. The CDR3 is 15 residues long. V gave up 6 bases and J gave up 6 bases; unmatched junction bases: 7. The CDR3 region is CASRARGTSGGEQYF. The CDR3 DNA follows: TGTGCCAGCAGGGCTCGGGGGACTAGCGGGGGCGAGCAGTACTTC.

This clonotype was detected many times. The rearrangement uses TRBV6-6 and TRBJ2-2; D gene uncertain. V was cut by 2 bases and J by 4 bases, with 17 bases left in between. There are 17 residues in the CDR3. The germline V gene encodes CDR1 MNHNY and CDR2 SVGAGI (reference sequence). The CDR3 reads CASSYLIDRHLTGELFF. The CDR3, as DNA: TGTGCCAGCAGTTACCTAATAGATAGGCACCTCACCGGGGAGCTGTTTTTT.

This clonotype was seen just once. The rearrangement links TRBV20-1 to TRBJ1-1; D gene unclear. Trimming cost V 0 bases and J 1 base, with 9 bases left between them. This CDR3 is 14 amino acids long. The germline V gene encodes CDR1 DFQATT and CDR2 SNEGSKA (reference sequence). The DNA for the CDR3 is TGCAGTGCTAGAGATGTCCGGGGGAACACTGAAGCTTTCTTT. As protein: CSARDVRGNTEAFF.

This chain connects TRBV5-1 to TRBJ1-1; D remains unclear. CDR1 and CDR2 from the germline V gene are SGHRS and YFSETQ. This CDR3 spans 15 amino acids. Trimming took off 2 bases at V and 1 base at J, with 12 bases between the two ends. CDR3 sequence: CASSFASWGNTEAFF. The CDR3, as DNA: TGCGCCAGCAGCTTCGCATCCTGGGGGAACACTGAAGCTTTCTTT.

The genes are TRBV18 and TRBJ2-1, with 8 bases that match TRBD2. The V segment lost 4 bases and the J segment 5 bases; nucleotides outside the gene matches: 7. CDR1 is KGHSH, CDR2 LQKENI, per germline. The CDR3 length is 15 residues. CDR3 coding DNA: TGTGCCAGCTCACACACTAGCGGACGAGACAATGAGCAGTTCTTC. Translating gives CASSHTSGRDNEQFF.

Concerning this clonotype: Possible read error: a much larger clone is one base away. The DNA is left out, because the CDR3 cannot be placed on it with certainty; the CDR3 is given as TCRdb lists it. The chain carries TRBV29-1 and TRBJ2-7; the table's D call, TRBD1, was not checked against the DNA. Germline values: CDR1 SQVTM, CDR2 ANQGSEA. Both ends counted, the CDR3 spans 13 residues. The CDR3 here is CSVAGGSAYEQNF.

This clonotype was seen just once. The rearrangement joins TRBV5-5 to TRBJ1-1; D call uncertain. CDR1 and CDR2 (germline): SGHKS, YYEKEE (reference sequence). Deletions cut 4 bases from V and 5 bases from J, with 15 bases between. This CDR3 has 14 residues. CDR3 nucleotides: TGTGCCAGCAGCCTCACGACAAGAAATACTGAAGCTTTCTTT. Protein: CASSLTTRNTEAFF.

A remark on this clonotype: The conserved final phenylalanine or tryptophan is absent from the CDR3, which likely points to a read error. It is unclear where the CDR3 begins or ends on the DNA, so no DNA is shown, and the CDR3 is as TCRdb lists it. This chain uses TRBV5-1 with TRBJ2-5; TRBD1 reflects the table's D call only, with no check against the DNA. With termini counted, the CDR3 has 13 amino acids. Germline-derived CDR1 and CDR2 are SGHRS and YFSETQ. CDR3: CANTGQVQETRYL.

J is TRBJ2-1 and V is TRBV4-2; D is undetermined. Between the trimmed V and J ends, which lost 0 bases and 0 bases, there was a span of 12 bases. The CDR3 is 17 residues long. Germline loops: CDR1 LGHNA, CDR2 YNFKEQ. CDR3 coding DNA: TGTGCCAGCAGCCAAGAAGTCAGAGTCGACTCCTACAATGAGCAGTTCTTC. Translation gives CASSQEVRVDSYNEQFF.

The V and J genes are TRBV7-3 and TRBJ2-2, with D uncertain. Trimming removed 2 bases from V and 2 bases from J, with 9 bases in between. Germline V CDR1 and CDR2: SGHTA, FQGTGA. This CDR3 contains 15 residues. In DNA, the CDR3 is TGTGCCAGCAGCTTATCACCCCTTAACACCGGGGAGCTGTTTTTT. Its translation: CASSLSPLNTGELFF.

Only a few counts were recorded for this clonotype. The chain links TRBV6-6 to TRBJ1-5, with unresolved D. V shed 2 bases and J shed 1 base, with 6 bases lying between them. Germline assignment: CDR1 MNHNY and CDR2 SVGAGI (reference sequence). The CDR3 contains 14 residues. The CDR3: CASSYGQSNQPQHF. The CDR3 nucleotides read TGTGCCAGCAGTTACGGGCAGAGCAATCAGCCCCAGCATTTT.

This clonotype was found many times. The rearrangement joins TRBV6-5 to TRBJ2-2; D might be TRBD1 (8 bases). The V and J ends lost 6 bases and 7 bases respectively, with 12 bases between them. The CDR3 loop spans 13 amino acids. CDR1 and CDR2 (germline): MNHEY, SVGAGI. The CDR3 here is CASRTGGGGELFF. The CDR3 DNA reads as TGTGCCAGCAGAACAGGGGGGGGCGGGGAGCTGTTTTTT.